The sequence of this T cell receptor beta chain was determined in a study of CD8 T cells in Susac syndrome. Study-level findings and limits: In its TCR sequencing and HLA analysis, the study acknowledged that the number of individuals was relatively small.

The CDR3 has 13 amino acids. Trimming took off 5 bases at V and 6 bases at J, with 14 bases between the two ends. CDR1 and CDR2 (germline): GTSNPN, SVGIG (reference sequence). Random hexamers were used to reverse transcribe 0.5 to 1 ug of RNA. MiXCR, run by TCRdb on the immunoSEQ multiplex PCR reads, gives a single entry per CDR3 protein. The profile covers more than 65,000 distinct CDR3 sequences, with over 90% appearing a single time and about 0.45% taken by the ten largest. On this clonotype: Its antigen remains unidentified.

This clonotype originated in a human donor with Susac syndrome. This rearrangement joins TRBV30 to TRBJ2-1; TRBD2 might be the D (5 bases). The sequenced sample was CD8+ T cells from PBMCs. The CDR3 spells CAWLPEVSNEQFF. As DNA, the CDR3 is TGTGCCTGGCTACCGGAGGTGAGCAATGAGCAGTTCTTC. Full variable domain (missing parts from reference TRBV30 and TRBJ2-1): SQTIHQWPATLVQPVGSPLSLECTVEGTSNPNLYWYRQAAGRGLQLLFYSVGIGQISSEVPQNLSASRPQDRQFILSSKKLLLSDSGFYLCAWLPEVSNEQFFGPGTRLTVL.